This T cell receptor beta chain came from a study of T cell responses to AZD1222 COVID-19 vaccine. The CDR3 is made up of 14 amino acids. V gave up 3 bases and J gave up 5 bases, with 11 bases separating them. Germline V CDR1 and CDR2: LGHDT, YNNKEL (reference sequence). On this clone itself: Its antigen is as yet unknown.

Study-wide findings and caveats: The donor cohort was predominantly white British with a female majority, and clonal diversity may have been underestimated. Of the AZD1222 recipients, only five or six were seropositive at baseline. At 160-218 and 743-854, vaccine-associated CD4 TCRs were dominant, and they spanned spike. The reported proportion of spike-specific TCRs targeting unmutated variant regions was nearly half.

Profiling relied on immunoSEQ multiplex PCR, and the TCRdb table lists in-frame clones only, not all of them. This table has more than 85,000 clones, 87% appearing once. This receptor was taken from an adult in good health. Source: peripheral blood, taken on day 0 of AZD1222 vaccination. V gene TRBV3-1 (or the pseudogene TRBV3-2) combines with J gene TRBJ1-5; D may be TRBD1 (6 bases). In nucleotides, the CDR3 is TGTGCCAGCAGCCAGGGACACTTGGATCAGCCCCAGCATTTT. This encodes CASSQGHLDQPQHF.